The rows below give T cell receptor beta chains drawn from one sample of a study of blood T cell repertoires in COVID-19. The table came from immunoSEQ multiplex PCR; TCRdb's copy has only in-frame clones and leaves some out. The sample comprises 52,000 or so clones, roughly 90% of which are singletons, and roughly 10% rests with the top ten. The source material was peripheral blood. These receptors came from a woman aged 80 or over with acute or convalescent COVID-19. Both conserved end residues are part of each CDR3. The order of the fields is V gene, J gene, clone size, D gene, CDR3 protein, CDR3 DNA. The D gene is left open where the match is weak. Only some rows state a clone size, as once, few, many or a class for expanded clones.

V: TRBV30
J: TRBJ1-1
size: NA
D: NA
CDR3: CAWNPQGIAEAFF
DNA: TGTGCCTGGAACCCACAGGGCATCGCTGAAGCTTTCTTT

V: TRBV5-6
J: TRBJ2-1
size: NA
D: NA
CDR3: CASSLVSEQFF
DNA: TGTGCCAGCAGCTTGGTCTCGGAGCAGTTCTTC

V: TRBV10-3
J: TRBJ1-5
size: NA
D: NA
CDR3: CAISDRVNQPQHF
DNA: TGTGCCATCAGTGACAGGGTCAATCAGCCCCAGCATTTT

V: TRBV11-3
J: TRBJ2-1
size: NA
D: TRBD1
CDR3: CASSSITGVLVNEQFF
DNA: TGTGCCAGCAGCTCCATCACAGGGGTTTTAGTTAATGAGCAGTTCTTC

V: TRBV18
J: TRBJ1-2
size: NA
D: TRBD1
CDR3: CASSPTGGYGYTF
DNA: TGTGCCAGCTCCCCGACAGGGGGCTATGGCTACACCTTC

V: TRBV29-1
J: TRBJ1-1
size: NA
D: TRBD1
CDR3: CSVVRDRGNTEAFF
DNA: TGCAGCGTTGTCCGGGACAGGGGGAACACTGAAGCTTTCTTT

V: TRBV19
J: TRBJ1-2
size: few
D: NA
CDR3: CASRLNRANYGYTF
DNA: TGTGCCAGTAGACTCAACAGGGCTAACTATGGCTACACCTTC

V: TRBV21-1
J: TRBJ2-2
size: NA
D: NA
CDR3: CASSLNTGLAGVSDGELFF
DNA: TGTGCCAGCAGCCTTAATACGGGACTAGCGGGAGTCTCGGACGGGGAGCTGTTTTTT

V: TRBV25-1
J: TRBJ1-5
size: NA
D: NA
CDR3: CASSHADSLNQPQHF
DNA: TGTGCCAGCAGCCACGCGGACAGCCTCAATCAGCCCCAGCATTTT

V: TRBV24-1
J: TRBJ1-4
size: NA
D: NA
CDR3: CATSDFEGYNEKLFF
DNA: TGTGCCACCAGTGATTTCGAGGGTTATAATGAAAAACTGTTTTTT

V: TRBV27
J: TRBJ1-2
size: NA
D: TRBD1
CDR3: CASSKRTGALYGYTF
DNA: TGTGCCAGCAGTAAGAGGACAGGGGCCTTGTATGGCTACACCTTC

V: TRBV6-2/TRBV6-3
J: TRBJ1-1
size: NA
D: NA
CDR3: CASSHRVAEAFF
DNA: TGTGCCAGCAGTCACAGGGTGGCTGAAGCTTTCTTT

V: TRBV27
J: TRBJ2-3
size: NA
D: NA
CDR3: CASSSFSLENTQYF
DNA: TGTGCCAGCAGTTCGTTCAGTTTGGAGAATACGCAGTATTTT

V: TRBV7-2
J: TRBJ1-3
size: NA
D: TRBD1
CDR3: CASSSSGGSGNTIYF
DNA: TGTGCCAGCAGCTCGTCAGGGGGCTCTGGAAACACCATATATTTT

V: TRBV19
J: TRBJ2-2
size: NA
D: TRBD2
CDR3: CASSRTSGTLGDTGELFF
DNA: TGTGCCAGTAGTCGGACTAGCGGGACCCTAGGGGATACCGGGGAGCTGTTTTTT

V: TRBV11-3
J: TRBJ1-6
size: NA
D: NA
CDR3: CASSLDSNSPLHF
DNA: TGTGCCAGCAGCTTAGACTCGAATTCACCCCTCCACTTT

V: TRBV19
J: TRBJ2-1
size: NA
D: NA
CDR3: CASSMMSSGYNEQFF
DNA: TGTGCCAGTAGTATGATGAGCTCGGGCTACAATGAGCAGTTCTTC

V: TRBV6-6
J: TRBJ2-2
size: once
D: NA
CDR3: CASSYWTAPNTGELFF
DNA: TGTGCCAGCAGTTACTGGACAGCCCCGAACACCGGGGAGCTGTTTTTT

V: TRBV6-5
J: TRBJ1-1
size: NA
D: TRBD1
CDR3: CASSKDRDYTEAFF
DNA: TGTGCCAGCAGTAAGGACAGGGATTACACTGAAGCTTTCTTT

V: TRBV5-1
J: TRBJ1-3
size: once
D: TRBD1
CDR3: CASSRDLTGGLSGNTIYF
DNA: TGCGCCAGCAGCCGAGACCTCACAGGGGGCCTCTCTGGAAACACCATATATTTT

V: TRBV6-4
J: TRBJ1-2
size: NA
D: TRBD1
CDR3: CASSEGTGGSYGYTF
DNA: TGTGCCAGCAGTGAAGGGACAGGGGGATCGTATGGCTACACCTTC

V: TRBV5-1
J: TRBJ2-7
size: NA
D: TRBD2
CDR3: CASSFTSGVTYEQYF
DNA: TGCGCCAGCAGCTTCACTAGCGGGGTTACCTACGAGCAGTACTTC

V: TRBV4-2
J: TRBJ2-7
size: NA
D: TRBD1
CDR3: CASSQERGQHYEQYF
DNA: TGTGCCAGCAGCCAAGAGAGGGGACAGCACTACGAGCAGTACTTC

V: TRBV7-9
J: TRBJ2-1
size: NA
D: NA
CDR3: CASSLWAGPYNEQFF
DNA: TGTGCCAGCAGCTTATGGGCGGGGCCATACAATGAGCAGTTCTTC

V: TRBV10-3
J: TRBJ2-1
size: NA
D: NA
CDR3: CAISPRASPAQSYNEQFF
DNA: TGTGCCATCAGCCCACGGGCTAGCCCGGCTCAATCCTACAATGAGCAGTTCTTC

V: TRBV5-1
J: TRBJ1-2
size: NA
D: TRBD1
CDR3: CASSLGDRGLGYTF
DNA: TGCGCCAGCAGCTTGGGGGACAGGGGTCTCGGCTACACCTTC

V: TRBV5-1
J: TRBJ2-1
size: NA
D: NA
CDR3: CASSLDGSSYNEQFF
DNA: TGCGCCAGCAGCTTGGACGGGAGCTCCTACAATGAGCAGTTCTTC

V: TRBV3-1/TRBV3-2
J: TRBJ2-2
size: NA
D: TRBD2
CDR3: CASSQPTGLAEANTGELFF
DNA: TGTGCCAGCAGCCAACCCACCGGACTAGCGGAGGCGAACACCGGGGAGCTGTTTTTT